One sample yielded the 14 T cell receptor beta chains listed below, sequenced in a study of Tregs in tolerant kidney transplant recipients. Sequencing used immunoSEQ multiplex PCR; TCRdb keeps in-frame clones, though not all of them. The sample shows about 94,000 clones, roughly 93% of them seen only once. The material sequenced was CD4+ T cells from blood, taken before the transplant. Every receptor here comes from a human donor who received a combined kidney and bone marrow transplant.

The J gene is TRBJ1-1, the V gene TRBV30; D is possibly TRBD1 (5 bases). This CDR3 region has 13 residues. CDR1 is GTSNPN and CDR2 is SVGIG in the germline V gene (reference sequence). V lost 1 base, J lost 1 base, and 7 bases lay in between. Here the CDR3 DNA reads TGTGCCTGGAGTGCCACAGGGAACACTGAAGCTTTCTTT. Translating it yields CAWSATGNTEAFF.

This clone has more than one count but fewer than ten. Here the CDR3 reads CASSRQGMDSPLHF. The CDR3 DNA reads TGTGCCAGCTCACGCCAGGGGATGGATTCACCCCTCCACTTT. The chain joins TRBV18 to TRBJ1-6; the D gene is possibly TRBD1 (6 bases). The germline V gene encodes CDR1 KGHSH and CDR2 LQKENI. The CDR3 is made up of 14 amino acids. V was cut by 4 bases and J by 8 bases, with 12 bases left in between. Full variable domain (missing parts from reference TRBV18 and TRBJ1-6): NAGVMQNPRHLVRRRGQEARLRCSPMKGHSHVYWYRQLPEEGLKFMVYLQKENIIDESGMPKERFSAEFPKEGPSILRIQQVVRGDSAAYFCASSRQGMDSPLHFGNGTRLTVT.

The genes are TRBV4-3 and TRBJ2-7; D is possibly TRBD1 (6 bases). There are 16 residues in the CDR3. From germline, CDR1 is LGHNA and CDR2 YSLEER. V was clipped by 0 bases and J by 4 bases, with 16 bases between them. CDR3 sequence (DNA): TGCGCCAGCAGCCAAGATTGGCAGGGGCGCGGGTACGAGCAGTACTTC. It translates to CASSQDWQGRGYEQYF.

This sequence joins TRBV30 and TRBJ1-4; D gene ambiguous. Germline loops: CDR1 GTSNPN, CDR2 SVGIG (reference sequence). This CDR3 comprises 12 residues. The V and J ends lost 0 bases and 9 bases respectively, with 8 bases between them. DNA for the CDR3: TGTGCCTGGAGTGTTTCCACTCAAAAACTGTTTTTT. It translates to CAWSVSTQKLFF.

This chain uses TRBV4-2 with TRBJ1-6, with 9 bases aligning to TRBD1. The J segment lost 8 bases and the V segment lost 4 bases, leaving 3 bases of the junction unmatched. This CDR3 is built from 14 residues. The germline V gene encodes CDR1 LGHNA and CDR2 YNFKEQ. Written as DNA, the CDR3 is TGTGCCAGCAGCCGGGGACAGGGCGATTCACCCCTCCACTTT. This sequence encodes CASSRGQGDSPLHF.

This clone showed up just once. The CDR3 coding sequence is TGCGCCAGCAGCCCGTTGGGGTTCCAGGGCATTCAGTACTTC. Its protein product is CASSPLGFQGIQYF. V usage is TRBV5-1 and J usage is TRBJ2-4, with TRBD1 as a possible D gene (5 bases). Trimming took 4 bases from V and 9 from J, leaving 17 bases between them. The CDR3 totals 14 residues. Germline V gene lookup returns CDR1 SGHRS and CDR2 YFSETQ.

The rearrangement joins TRBV18 to TRBJ2-3; 10 positions agree with TRBD2. Looked up from germline, CDR1 is KGHSH and CDR2 is LQKENI. V was clipped by 3 bases and J by 6 bases; unmatched bases: 9. The CDR3 runs 16 residues. The CDR3 DNA reads as TGTGCCAGCTCACCTAGCGGGAGGCGTCAAGGGGATACGCAGTATTTT. Translation gives CASSPSGRRQGDTQYF. Full variable domain (rest looked up from reference TRBV18 and TRBJ2-3): NAGVMQNPRHLVRRRGQEARLRCSPMKGHSHVYWYRQLPEEGLKFMVYLQKENIIDESGMPKERFSAEFPKEGPSILRIQQVVRGDSAAYFCASSPSGRRQGDTQYFGPGTRLTVL.

This chain links TRBV30 with TRBJ1-2, with D tentatively TRBD1 (5 bases). V lost 8 bases and J 7 bases, leaving 17 bases between the germline ends. The CDR3 loop spans 12 amino acids. Germline CDR1 reads GTSNPN; CDR2 reads SVGIG (reference sequence). CDR3 coding DNA: TGTGCCCGGGGGAGGGGCGGCAGTGGCTACACCTTC. Its translation: CARGRGGSGYTF. The whole variable domain, remainder taken from reference TRBV30 and TRBJ1-2, is SQTIHQWPATLVQPVGSPLSLECTVEGTSNPNLYWYRQAAGRGLQLLFYSVGIGQISSEVPQNLSASRPQDRQFILSSKKLLLSDSGFYLCARGRGGSGYTFGSGTRLTVV.

This clone was counted once. The chain uses TRBV19 and TRBJ1-5; TRBD1 matches 8 bases. The length of the CDR3 is 16 residues. Germline CDR1 and CDR2: LNHDA and SQIVND (reference sequence). V trimming: 4 bases; J trimming: 7 bases; junction bases outside the gene matches: 12. The CDR3 region is CASSTRGRGQGQPQHF. CDR3 nucleotides: TGTGCCAGTAGTACCCGGGGCAGGGGGCAGGGGCAGCCCCAGCATTTT.

V usage is TRBV4-1 and J usage is TRBJ1-6; D not certain. Per germline, CDR1 MGHRA and CDR2 YSYEKL. CDR3 length equals 14 residues. V dropped 2 bases and J dropped 7 bases, with 9 bases sitting between them. The CDR3 region is CASSQRGENSPLHF. In DNA, the CDR3 is TGCGCCAGCAGCCAACGTGGGGAGAATTCACCCCTCCACTTT.

The chain links TRBV18 to TRBJ2-5; TRBD2 agrees at 9 bases. The CDR3 loop spans 15 amino acids. Germline V CDR1 and CDR2: KGHSH, LQKENI. Trimming removed 6 bases from V and 3 bases from J; junction bases left unmatched: 8. The CDR3: CASSGLAGAKETQYF. CDR3 sequence (DNA): TGTGCCAGCTCCGGATTAGCGGGAGCAAAAGAGACCCAGTACTTC.

This clone occurred a few times. V usage is TRBV29-1 and J usage is TRBJ2-5; tentatively, D is TRBD2 (5 bases). The CDR3 spans 10 residues. Germline V lookup: CDR1 SQVTM, CDR2 ANQGSEA. The ends were cut back, 7 bases at V and 4 bases at J, with 7 bases in the middle. Here the CDR3 reads CSGRGETQYF. In nucleotides, the CDR3 is TGCAGCGGCCGGGGAGAGACCCAGTACTTC.

This clone appeared a single time. This sequence joins TRBV5-1 and TRBJ2-7, with D tentatively TRBD2 (7 bases). The CDR3 extends over 13 amino acids. Germline V CDR1 and CDR2: SGHRS, YFSETQ. The V gene lost 0 bases and the J gene lost 6 bases, with 10 bases spanning the gap. CDR3 amino acids: CASSLVGGREQYF. The CDR3 DNA reads TGCGCCAGCAGCTTGGTGGGGGGGCGCGAGCAGTACTTC.

The chain combines TRBV7-9 with TRBJ1-4; D ambiguous. CDR1 and CDR2 (germline): SEHNR, FQNEAQ (reference sequence). The CDR3 is 15 residues long. V was trimmed by 2 bases and J by 7 bases, leaving 14 bases between them. CDR3 nucleotide sequence: TGTGCCAGCAGCTTATTGGCCGGGGTGGGTGAAAAACTGTTTTTT. It yields the protein CASSLLAGVGEKLFF.